This TCR beta chain is from a study of blood T cell repertoires in COVID-19. Looking at the study overall: PBMCs, B-cell-depleted T cells, or T cells were the source of the cDNA or gDNA that made up the material.

This clone was recorded a few times. This table comes from immunoSEQ multiplex PCR, and its TCRdb copy is limited to in-frame clones, with some not included. The sample shows 230,000 or so clones, 70% to 85% of them seen only once. Deletions cut 1 base from V and 4 bases from J, with 22 bases between. The length of the CDR3 is 18 residues. Germline values: CDR1 SEHNR, CDR2 FQNEAQ (reference sequence). V is TRBV7-9 and J is TRBJ2-5, with D possibly TRBD2 on 5 matching bases. Material for sequencing was peripheral blood. This TCR came from a woman between 40 and 50 years old who had recovered from COVID-19. Written as DNA, the CDR3 is TGTGCCAGCAGCTTAGAGTACCTCGGTTCGATCCGGGGAGAGACCCAGTACTTC. It specifies CASSLEYLGSIRGETQYF.